A single sample is the source of the 10 T cell receptor beta chains below, sequenced in a study of T cells in Graves' hyperthyroidism and ophthalmopathy. From RNA transcripts, TCR beta CDR3 regions were amplified. When the TCR CDR3 underwent first-round RT-PCR, the HTBI primer set was used. Via MiXCR, TCRdb re-called the multiplex PCR reads, giving one row per CDR3 protein. The repertoire holds about 280,000 distinct CDR3 sequences, with 25% to 30% as singletons. Sample: blood. The receptors originated from a man aged 35 to 55 with Graves' hyperthyroidism that later progressed to Graves' ophthalmopathy.

This clonotype came up many times. The CDR3 loop reads CASSTEAGTGGAGNQPQHF. The CDR3 DNA is TGTGCCAGCTCAACCGAGGCCGGGACAGGGGGCGCGGGCAATCAGCCCCAGCATTTT. The chain is built from TRBV2 and TRBJ1-5, with 12 bases identical to TRBD1. V gave up 8 bases and J gave up 2 bases; unmatched junction bases: 16. CDR1 is SNHLY and CDR2 is FYNNEI in the germline V gene. This CDR3 region has 19 residues. The full variable domain, in which reference TRBV2 and TRBJ1-5 provide the parts outside the CDR3, is EPEVTQTPSHQVTQMGQEVILRCVPISNHLYFYWYRQILGQKVEFLVSFYNNEISEKSEIFDDQFSVERPDGSNFTLKIRSTKLEDSAMYFCASSTEAGTGGAGNQPQHFGDGTRLSIL.

This clonotype was seen just once. The chain is built from TRBV12-3 or TRBV12-4 and TRBJ2-7; TRBD2 matches 7 bases. V shed 5 bases and J 6 bases; nucleotides not matched to a gene: 10. The CDR3 is 14 amino acids. The CDR3 nucleotides are TGTGCCAGCAGTCGAGCGGGATCAAAGAGCGAGCAGTACTTC. It is translated as CASSRAGSKSEQYF.

This clonotype was detected ten times or more. This rearrangement joins TRBV11-2 to TRBJ2-7, with 10 bases identical to TRBD1. The germline gives CDR1 SGHAT, CDR2 FQNNGV. CDR3 length equals 15 residues. With V trimmed by 4 bases and J by 3 bases, 6 bases remained unmatched. The CDR3 here is CASSYSWDRGYEQYF. CDR3 nucleotides: TGTGCCAGCAGCTACTCCTGGGACAGGGGCTACGAGCAGTACTTC.

This clonotype was recorded many times. V gene TRBV12-3 or TRBV12-4 combines with J gene TRBJ2-3; D is uncertain. CDR3 length: 11 residues. Trimming took 3 bases from V and 13 from J, leaving 11 bases between them. CDR3 residues: CASSLRSPEYF. CDR3 in DNA: TGTGCCAGCAGTTTGAGGTCCCCCGAGTATTTT.

This clonotype has a count of ten or more. The chain has TRBV12-3 or TRBV12-4 and TRBJ1-2; no firm D call. Trimming shortened V by 2 bases and J by 4 bases, and 5 bases separated the two germline ends. CDR3 length equals 12 residues. CDR3 bases: TGTGCCAGCAGTTTAAACGGCTATGGCTACACCTTC. Encoded protein: CASSLNGYGYTF.

In its sample, this clonotype was seen many times. V and J are TRBV6-5 and TRBJ2-5; D gene ambiguous. The CDR3 is 15 residues long. V lost 4 bases and J 0 bases, leaving 12 bases between the germline ends. CDR1 is MNHEY, CDR2 SVGAGI, per germline. The CDR3 DNA is TGTGCCAGCAGTTCTAATTCTGGATACCAAGAGACCCAGTACTTC. As protein: CASSSNSGYQETQYF.

J is TRBJ2-2 and V is TRBV9, with D unresolved. V lost 4 bases, J lost 0 bases, and 16 bases lay in between. Per the germline V gene, CDR1 is SGDLS and CDR2 is YYNGEE. The CDR3 is 17 amino acids. As DNA, the CDR3 is TGTGCCAGCAGCACCGTTAAGGGCGGACCGAACACCGGGGAGCTGTTTTTT. Protein: CASSTVKGGPNTGELFF.

This clonotype was seen many times. The CDR3 protein is CASSTPGRGSSYEQYF. The CDR3 coding sequence is TGTGCCAGCAGTACACCGGGACGGGGGAGCTCCTACGAGCAGTACTTC. The chain joins TRBV6-1 to TRBJ2-7; a possible D gene is TRBD2 (6 bases). The ends were cut back, 5 bases at V and 0 bases at J, with 17 bases in the middle. The germline gives CDR1 MNHNS, CDR2 SASEGT. CDR3 length equals 16 residues.

This clonotype was detected many times. The chain has TRBV7-3 and TRBJ2-7; TRBD2 might be the D (6 bases). The germline V gene encodes CDR1 SGHTA and CDR2 FQGTGA. V lost 2 bases, J lost 3 bases, and 17 bases lay in between. This CDR3 region has 16 residues. CDR3 loop: CASSLSGGRTGYEQYF. As DNA, the CDR3 is TGTGCCAGCAGCTTATCAGGTGGGAGGACTGGCTACGAGCAGTACTTC.

This clonotype was detected many times. The J gene is TRBJ1-1, the V gene TRBV27; D not certain. Germline lookup yields CDR1 MNHEY and CDR2 SMNVEV (reference sequence). V was shortened by 2 bases and J by 7 bases, with 11 bases between the two germline ends. The CDR3 is made up of 13 amino acids. DNA of the CDR3: TGTGCCAGCAGTTTACTGGGGTCAAATGAAGCTTTCTTT. The encoded protein is CASSLLGSNEAFF.